A selection of T cell receptor beta chains follows, all from one sample in a study of Ad26.COV2.S vaccination and SARS-CoV-2 variants. Assay: immunoSEQ multiplex PCR; the TCRdb copy retains only in-frame clones and omits some. The data hold some 640,000 clones, with roughly 90% observed a single time. The sample was peripheral blood, taken in a trial of Ad26.COV2.S vaccine versus placebo. These TCRs come from a person between 18 and 65 years old who received the Ad26.COV2.S COVID-19 vaccine or a placebo. The CDR3 runs from the conserved cysteine through the conserved F or W.

TRBJ1-5 TRBV6-2/TRBV6-3 CASSPRSFGGNSNQPQHF
TRBJ2-7 TRBV5-1 CASSRRAGQAGSYEQYF
TRBJ2-7 TRBV27 CASSPPPRGLAGPRTYEQYF
TRBJ1-1 TRBV25-1 CASSDSGGASTEAFF
TRBJ1-6 TRBV6-6 CASSRGTGMRVFNSPLHF
TRBJ2-5 TRBV6-5 CASSYGGETQYF
TRBJ2-1 TRBV24-1 CATSDAGTSSYNEQFF
TRBJ2-2 TRBV19 CASSFPTGGDTGELFF
TRBJ1-1 TRBV10-3 CAISEFEVPSGAFF
TRBJ1-5 TRBV30 CAWSRGQQPFNQPQHF
TRBJ1-1 TRBV6-5 CATLGQGNTEAFF
TRBJ2-7 TRBV15 CATSRRPTFRSEQYF
TRBJ2-2 TRBV12-5 CASGRGLAWGELFF
TRBJ1-2 TRBV4-2 CASSQERTGYGYTF
TRBJ1-1 TRBV7-9 CASSLLQGVNTEAFF
TRBJ1-1 TRBV5-8 CASSLAYTEAFF
TRBJ1-5 TRBV7-9 CASSQGSSGGQPQHF